The 31 T cell receptor beta chains below were found in one sample sequenced in a study of OX40 agonist ivuxolimab in advanced cancers. Library method: the immunoSEQ multiplex PCR assay. In its TCRdb copy, this immuneACCESS table keeps in-frame sequences only and misses some clones. Where compared with another copy, unresolved V genes explain less than half of these, and the others have no known cause. This sample gives 20,000 to 25,000 clones in total; 84% of them show up just once. Of the sample, 45% to 60% falls within the top ten clones. The sequenced sample was CD4+ or CD8+ T cells sorted from blood, obtained in a trial of the OX40 agonist ivuxolimab. The receptors come from an adult with an advanced solid tumor such as melanoma, head and neck, liver or kidney cancer.

V usage is TRBV2 and J usage is TRBJ2-5; 9 bases agree with TRBD1. Germline V lookup: CDR1 SNHLY, CDR2 FYNNEI. The CDR3 covers 19 residues. The V gene end was trimmed by 0 bases and the J gene end by 4 bases; junction bases not matched to a gene: 15. The CDR3 nucleotides read TGTGCCAGCAGTGAAGCTTTCCAGGGGACAGGGCCTACGTCAGAGACCCAGTACTTC. Protein product: CASSEAFQGTGPTSETQYF.

The chain has TRBV7-9 and TRBJ1-5, with D possibly matching TRBD1 (5 bases). V gave up 5 bases and J gave up 7 bases, with 9 bases separating them. The germline V gene encodes CDR1 SEHNR and CDR2 FQNEAQ (reference sequence). The length of the CDR3 is 12 residues. The CDR3 DNA reads as TGTGCCAGCAGCGCAGGGAGCCAGCCCCAGCATTTT. Amino acid sequence: CASSAGSQPQHF.

The gene calls are TRBV7-3 and TRBJ2-2, with 8 bases that match TRBD2. The CDR3 covers 16 residues. CDR1 and CDR2 from the germline V gene are SGHTA and FQGTGA. V dropped 6 bases and J dropped 4; count of bases not matched to a gene: 10. The CDR3 reads CASSSTGTRGTGELFF. The CDR3 DNA reads TGTGCCAGCAGTTCTACCGGGACTAGAGGCACCGGGGAGCTGTTTTTT.

This clone has a single count. This rearrangement joins TRBV5-1 to TRBJ2-1; D is unresolved. V was pared by 0 bases and J by 12 bases, with 10 bases between. CDR3 length equals 12 residues. In germline, CDR1 is SGHRS, CDR2 YFSETQ. Here the CDR3 reads CASSLEGSGQFF. As DNA, the CDR3 is TGCGCCAGCAGCTTGGAGGGTTCCGGGCAGTTCTTC.

J is TRBJ2-5 and V is TRBV4-3; 7 nucleotides match TRBD2. The J call is doubtful: the DNA matches TRBJ2-7 better. The CDR3 runs to 17 residues. CDR1 and CDR2 from the germline V gene are LGHNA and YSLEER. The chain's CDR3 is CASSQEGGGVISYEQYF. In nucleotides, the CDR3 is TGCGCCAGCAGCCAAGAAGGTGGGGGGGTAATATCCTACGAGCAGTACTTC.

The chain recombines TRBV28 with TRBJ1-2, with no clear D. CDR1 and CDR2 (germline): MDHEN, SYDVKM. The V end was cut by 2 bases, the J end by 3 bases, with 7 bases between. The CDR3 contains 13 residues. Here the CDR3 reads CASSLTAHYGYTF. In DNA form, the CDR3 reads TGTGCCAGCAGTTTAACTGCTCACTATGGCTACACCTTC.

The V and J genes are TRBV7-8 and TRBJ2-7; TRBD2 might be the D (6 bases). Germline V gives CDR1 SGHVS, CDR2 FQNEAQ. With 1 base removed from V and 0 bases from J, the gap between germline ends came to 10 bases. The length of the CDR3 is 15 residues. The CDR3 DNA follows: TGTGCCAGCAGCTTAGAAGCGGGCACCTCCTACGAGCAGTACTTC. Translated: CASSLEAGTSYEQYF.

V and J are TRBV9 and TRBJ2-3; D possibly corresponds to TRBD2 (6 bases). The CDR3 has 16 residues. Looked up from germline, CDR1 is SGDLS and CDR2 is YYNGEE. Trimming stripped 0 bases from V and 1 base from J, with 12 bases between. The CDR3 DNA reads TGTGCCAGCAGCGTAGGAAGTAGCGGCCGCACAGATACGCAGTATTTT. Protein: CASSVGSSGRTDTQYF.

The chain uses TRBV7-9 and TRBJ2-7; D unresolved. The CDR3 contains 16 residues. Trimming cost V 3 bases and J 0 bases, with 15 bases left between them. Germline V gene data show CDR1 as SEHNR and CDR2 as FQNEAQ (reference sequence). CDR3 region: CASSLEIAASSYEQYF. Here the CDR3 DNA reads TGTGCCAGCAGCTTGGAGATCGCTGCGAGCTCCTACGAGCAGTACTTC.

This chain uses TRBV30 with TRBJ2-7; 9 bases are shared with TRBD2. CDR3 length: 15 amino acids. Trimming removed 0 bases from V and 2 bases from J; junction bases left unmatched: 5. Germline V CDR1 and CDR2: GTSNPN, SVGIG (reference sequence). CDR3 nucleotides: TGTGCCTGGAGTGTGACTAGCGGCGTGACCTACGAGCAGTACTTC. Its protein product is CAWSVTSGVTYEQYF.

The chain carries TRBV2 and TRBJ2-3; 14 positions match TRBD2. Trimming removed 0 bases from V and 0 bases from J; junction bases left unmatched: 5. Germline values: CDR1 SNHLY, CDR2 FYNNEI. The length of the CDR3 is 19 residues. This CDR3 reads CASSEAGLAGEASTDTQYF. As DNA, the CDR3 is TGTGCCAGCAGTGAAGCGGGACTAGCGGGGGAGGCTAGCACAGATACGCAGTATTTT.

The chain recombines TRBV7-2 with TRBJ1-5; D ambiguous. The CDR3 extends over 12 amino acids. Germline assignment: CDR1 SGHTA and CDR2 FQGNSA. The germline V and J ends were trimmed by 5 bases and 3 bases, with 5 bases remaining between them. CDR3 coding DNA: TGTGCCAGCAGCCCCTCCAATCAGCCCCAGCATTTT. This codes for CASSPSNQPQHF.

The rearrangement joins TRBV28 to TRBJ1-6, with D possibly matching TRBD1 (5 bases). Germline loops: CDR1 MDHEN, CDR2 SYDVKM. V lost 3 bases and J 7 bases, leaving 10 bases between the germline ends. The CDR3 runs to 14 residues. The CDR3 loop is CASSLQGENSPLHF. As DNA, the CDR3 is TGTGCCAGCAGTTTGCAGGGAGAGAATTCACCCCTCCACTTT.

This clone was observed a few times. The V and J genes are TRBV2 and TRBJ2-7, with D possibly being TRBD2 (5 bases). With 3 bases removed from V and 5 bases from J, the gap between germline ends came to 14 bases. The germline gives CDR1 SNHLY, CDR2 FYNNEI. This CDR3 contains 14 residues. CDR3 DNA sequence: TGTGCCAGCAGTGAGGCACTCCTGAGGGACGAGCAGTACTTC. This codes for CASSEALLRDEQYF.

The chain links TRBV19 to TRBJ2-2; D perhaps matches TRBD2 (7 bases). Looked up from germline, CDR1 is LNHDA and CDR2 is SQIVND (reference sequence). V gave up 10 bases and J gave up 6 bases, with 21 bases separating them. This CDR3 spans 15 amino acids. This CDR3 is CATPKGGLGAGELFF. DNA of the CDR3: TGTGCCACCCCAAAGGGGGGGCTGGGAGCCGGGGAGCTGTTTTTT.

The genes are TRBV10-3 and TRBJ2-7, with TRBD2 as a possible D gene (5 bases). Germline V lookup: CDR1 ENHRY, CDR2 SYGVKD. With 3 bases removed from V and 4 bases from J, the gap between germline ends came to 16 bases. CDR3 length: 15 amino acids. The CDR3 sequence: CAISDLRGSFYEQYF. CDR3 bases: TGTGCCATCAGTGACCTACGGGGTTCGTTTTACGAGCAGTACTTC.

The V call is TRBV7-9, the J call TRBJ1-1; a possible D gene is TRBD1 (6 bases). From germline, CDR1 is SEHNR and CDR2 FQNEAQ (reference sequence). The CDR3 has 14 amino acids. V was shortened by 5 bases and J by 7 bases, with 17 bases between the two germline ends. CDR3 in DNA: TGTGCCAGCAGCAATACAGGGTTTATTGATGAAGCTTTCTTT. This encodes CASSNTGFIDEAFF.

The rearrangement uses TRBV7-7 and TRBJ2-2; 14 positions agree with TRBD2. Per the germline V gene, CDR1 is SSHAT and CDR2 is FNYEAQ (reference sequence). J gave up 8 bases and V 5 bases, and 16 bases lay outside the gene matches. The CDR3 extends over 19 amino acids. The CDR3: CASSTGLAGGPAAEGELFF. CDR3 DNA: TGTGCCAGCAGCACCGGACTAGCGGGGGGTCCCGCGGCGGAGGGGGAGCTGTTTTTT.

The genes are TRBV5-1 and TRBJ1-4; D is unclear. The length of the CDR3 is 16 residues. The germline gives CDR1 SGHRS, CDR2 YFSETQ. Between the trimmed V and J ends, which lost 3 bases and 0 bases, there was a span of 12 bases. In nucleotides, the CDR3 is TGCGCCAGCAGCTCCGAAAACATTGCAACTAATGAAAAACTGTTTTTT. This translates into CASSSENIATNEKLFF.

The chain carries TRBV25-1 and TRBJ2-7; possible D gene TRBD2, 5 bases. Deletions cut 3 bases from V and 6 bases from J, with 9 bases between. CDR3 size: 12 residues. CDR1 and CDR2 (germline): MGHDK, SYGVNS. Here the CDR3 reads CASSDNGVEQYF. In nucleotides, the CDR3 is TGTGCCAGCAGTGACAACGGGGTCGAGCAGTACTTC.

This clone occurred once. The gene calls are TRBV19 and TRBJ1-1; a possible D gene is TRBD1 (6 bases). CDR3 length: 17 amino acids. The V gene's germline CDR1 is LNHDA and CDR2 SQIVND (reference sequence). Trimming took off 3 bases at V and 5 bases at J, with 22 bases between the two ends. In DNA form, the CDR3 reads TGTGCCAGTAGTATGTTGGGGGCATCGGGTTGGGTTACTGAAGCTTTCTTT. Protein: CASSMLGASGWVTEAFF.

The chain has TRBV19 and TRBJ1-5; the match to TRBD1 covers 10 bases. There are 15 residues in the CDR3. The germline V gene encodes CDR1 LNHDA and CDR2 SQIVND (reference sequence). J was trimmed by 6 bases and V by 5 bases; bases with no gene match: 7. The CDR3 sequence is CASSATGGFSQPQHF. CDR3 sequence (DNA): TGTGCCAGTAGTGCGACAGGGGGCTTTAGTCAGCCCCAGCATTTT.

The chain employs TRBV28 and TRBJ1-4; D is perhaps TRBD1 (6 bases). The CDR3 contains 14 residues. Trimming left V 5 bases short and J 6 bases short, with 13 bases between. Germline CDR1 MDHEN, CDR2 SYDVKM. The CDR3 DNA sequence: TGTGCCAGCAGTCAAGGGACATCTTATGAAAAACTGTTTTTT. Its translation: CASSQGTSYEKLFF.

This clone was seen a few times. V and J are TRBV10-3 and TRBJ1-5; no definite D call. V was cut by 2 bases and J by 3 bases, with 5 bases left in between. This CDR3 is 13 amino acids long. Germline lookup yields CDR1 ENHRY and CDR2 SYGVKD. The chain's CDR3 is CAISEDFNQPQHF. As DNA, the CDR3 is TGTGCCATCAGTGAGGATTTCAATCAGCCCCAGCATTTT.

This sequence joins TRBV5-1 and TRBJ2-2; D perhaps matches TRBD1 (5 bases). The CDR3 is made up of 17 amino acids. CDR1 is SGHRS and CDR2 is YFSETQ in the germline V gene. Trimming stripped 3 bases from V and 1 base from J, with 16 bases between. CDR3 residues: CASSSSSQGLNTGELFF. The CDR3 nucleotides are TGCGCCAGCAGCTCCTCTAGTCAGGGCTTGAACACCGGGGAGCTGTTTTTT.

V usage is TRBV11-2 and J usage is TRBJ2-7; D possibly uses TRBD1 or TRBD2 (5 bases each). The V end was cut by 5 bases, the J end by 5 bases, with 10 bases between. In germline, CDR1 is SGHAT, CDR2 FQNNGV. The CDR3 spans 12 residues. The CDR3 DNA follows: TGTGCCAGCAGCCACGGGACGAACGAGCAGTACTTC. It yields the protein CASSHGTNEQYF.

The chain recombines TRBV6-1 with TRBJ1-5; D gene unclear. Germline assignment: CDR1 MNHNS and CDR2 SASEGT. Between the trimmed V and J ends, which lost 6 bases and 4 bases, there was a span of 10 bases. The CDR3 totals 13 residues. This chain's CDR3 is CASSGRSNQPQHF. Here the CDR3 DNA reads TGTGCCAGCAGCGGACGGTCAAATCAGCCCCAGCATTTT.

CDR3 amino acids: CAISAGMGYNEQFF. CDR3 in DNA: TGTGCCATCAGCGCCGGTATGGGATACAATGAGCAGTTCTTC. The rearrangement uses TRBV10-3 and TRBJ2-1; D is unresolved. Germline V gives CDR1 ENHRY, CDR2 SYGVKD. V dropped 6 bases and J dropped 4 bases, with 13 bases sitting between them. CDR3 length: 14 residues.

The chain combines TRBV27 with TRBJ2-7, with D maybe TRBD1 (6 bases). V lost 6 bases and J 0 bases, leaving 9 bases between the germline ends. CDR1 and CDR2 from the germline V gene are MNHEY and SMNVEV (reference sequence). The CDR3 runs to 13 residues. The CDR3 region has the DNA TGTGCCAGCAGCCCACAGGGCTCCTACGAGCAGTACTTC. Amino acid sequence: CASSPQGSYEQYF.

V is TRBV20-1 and J is TRBJ1-1, with D unclear. The CDR3 is 11 residues long. Germline values: CDR1 DFQATT, CDR2 SNEGSKA (reference sequence). V was pared by 6 bases and J by 3 bases, with 8 bases between. In nucleotides, the CDR3 is TGCAGTGCCGTTGAGTACACTGAAGCTTTCTTT. It is translated as CSAVEYTEAFF.

The chain combines TRBV5-1 with TRBJ1-2; 7 positions agree with TRBD1. The CDR3 has 12 residues. The germline V gene has CDR1 SGHRS and CDR2 YFSETQ. Germline trimming cut 2 bases from V and 8 bases from J; bases unmatched to any gene: 3. CDR3 residues: CASSLGGLGYTF. DNA of the CDR3: TGCGCCAGCAGCTTAGGGGGCCTGGGCTACACCTTC.